One and the same sample provided the 26 T cell receptor beta chains below, sequenced in a study of T cells after yellow fever vaccination. One entry per CDR3 protein results from TCRdb running MiXCR on the 5' RACE reads. The sample comprises approximately 120,000 distinct CDR3 sequences, around 7.4% of which are singletons, and roughly 2.6% rests with the top ten. The sample consisted of CD4+ T cells sorted from PBMCs, taken roughly 10 days after the first yellow fever vaccination. The source is a man aged 18 to 35 who received the YFV17D yellow fever vaccine.

This clonotype has a count of ten or more. V usage is TRBV20-1 and J usage is TRBJ2-1, with TRBD2 matching over 14 bases. Trimming at V came to 6 bases and at J to 10 bases, leaving 8 bases not matched to a gene. Germline loops: CDR1 DFQATT, CDR2 SNEGSKA (reference sequence). The CDR3 sequence is 14 residues long. The CDR3 sequence: CSALTSGGAWEQFF. The CDR3 DNA reads as TGCAGTGCCCTGACTAGCGGGGGGGCATGGGAGCAGTTCTTC.

J is TRBJ1-4 and V is TRBV30; weak D call: TRBD1 (5 bases). Germline CDR1 GTSNPN, CDR2 SVGIG (reference sequence). The CDR3 spans 13 residues. V was pared by 0 bases and J by 8 bases, with 10 bases between. CDR3 residues: CAWSVRDGEKLFF. Here the CDR3 DNA reads TGTGCCTGGAGTGTAAGGGACGGGGAAAAACTGTTTTTT.

This clonotype was recorded at least ten times. CDR3 sequence reads: CASNSRRSPISYEQYV. CDR3 nucleotide sequence: TGTGCCAGCAACTCCCGGCGGAGCCCTATATCCTACGAGCAGTACGTC. V usage is TRBV5-7 and J usage is TRBJ2-7; D is unresolved. TRBV5-7 is an ORF, with its function uncertain. Deletions cut 6 bases from V and 1 base from J, with 20 bases between. This CDR3 has 16 residues.

This clonotype was seen a handful of times. The chain links TRBV12-3 or TRBV12-4 to TRBJ1-1; possible D gene TRBD1, 5 bases. V shed 1 base and J shed 1 base, with 22 bases lying between them. The CDR3 length is 19 residues. The CDR3 loop is CASSLGPRVSMARNTEAFF. DNA for the CDR3: TGTGCCAGCAGTTTAGGCCCCAGGGTGTCTATGGCTCGGAACACTGAAGCTTTCTTT.

This clonotype was found many times. V is TRBV20-1 and J is TRBJ2-3; D may correspond to TRBD1 or TRBD2 (5 bases each). The CDR3 covers 13 residues. Germline assignment: CDR1 DFQATT and CDR2 SNEGSKA (reference sequence). V was trimmed by 3 bases and J by 1 base, leaving 8 bases between them. The CDR3 is CSASGTGTDTQYF. The DNA of the CDR3 is TGCAGTGCTAGTGGGACGGGCACAGATACGCAGTATTTT.

In this sample, this clonotype turned up many times. This chain joins TRBV24-1 and TRBJ2-2; 7 positions agree with TRBD2. Germline assignment: CDR1 KGHDR and CDR2 SFDVKD. This CDR3 is built from 16 residues. V gave up 3 bases and J gave up 5 bases; unmatched junction bases: 8. The CDR3 nucleotides read TGTGCCACCAGTGATCAGGGCGGGGGACTTACCGGGGAGCTGTTTTTT. It translates to CATSDQGGGLTGELFF.

This clonotype was observed at least ten times. The V and J genes are TRBV20-1 and TRBJ1-5; no clear D. This CDR3 has 15 amino acids. V dropped 6 bases and J dropped 0 bases, with 15 bases sitting between them. Germline V gene data show CDR1 as DFQATT and CDR2 as SNEGSKA (reference sequence). The CDR3 DNA sequence: TGCAGTGCCCCAATATACGGGGATAGCAATCAGCCCCAGCATTTT. It is translated as CSAPIYGDSNQPQHF.

This clonotype occurred many times. The chain combines TRBV6-5 with TRBJ1-2, with 12 nucleotides matching TRBD1. The CDR3 is made up of 15 amino acids. The germline V gene encodes CDR1 MNHEY and CDR2 SVGAGI. The V and J ends lost 6 bases and 8 bases, in that order; junction bases with no gene match: 10. CDR3 sequence: CASRAPGQGASGYTF. CDR3 DNA sequence: TGTGCCAGCAGAGCCCCGGGACAGGGGGCGTCCGGCTACACCTTC.

This clonotype was recorded many times. The CDR3 is CASSFGAGYIYGEAFF. Written as DNA, the CDR3 is TGTGCCAGCAGCTTTGGGGCAGGGTATATCTACGGTGAAGCTTTCTTT. The J gene is TRBJ1-1, the V gene TRBV7-9; D is possibly TRBD1 (5 bases). Trimming took off 3 bases at V and 7 bases at J, with 21 bases between the two ends. Germline lookup yields CDR1 SEHNR and CDR2 FQNEAQ (reference sequence). This CDR3 contains 16 residues.

This clonotype was recorded many times. The V and J genes are TRBV20-1 and TRBJ1-5; no clear D. CDR1 and CDR2 from the germline V gene are DFQATT and SNEGSKA (reference sequence). Trimming cost V 0 bases and J 6 bases, with 6 bases left between them. This CDR3 contains 12 residues. The CDR3 coding sequence is TGCAGTGCTAGAGAAATAAGTCAGCCCCAGCATTTT. This gives the protein CSAREISQPQHF.

The table lists this clonotype with a few counts. The gene calls are TRBV5-1 and TRBJ2-2; D might be TRBD1 (5 bases). Per germline, CDR1 SGHRS and CDR2 YFSETQ. This CDR3 has 14 residues. V lost 4 bases to trimming and J lost 4 bases, with 11 bases between them. The CDR3 nucleotides read TGCGCCAGCAGCGAGGACACGACCACCGGGGAGCTGTTTTTT. It encodes CASSEDTTTGELFF.

In this sample, this clonotype turned up many times. V is TRBV14 and J is TRBJ2-1; D remains unclear. CDR3 length: 14 amino acids. Germline-derived CDR1 and CDR2 are SGHDN and FVKESK. V dropped 3 bases and J dropped 5 bases, with 11 bases sitting between them. In DNA form, the CDR3 reads TGTGCCAGCAGCCAGGTATGGATGGACAATGAGCAGTTCTTC. It encodes CASSQVWMDNEQFF.

This clonotype was seen repeatedly, ten times or more. The chain uses TRBV6-5 and TRBJ1-4; tentative D call: TRBD1 (6 bases). The germline V and J ends were trimmed by 6 bases and 8 bases, with 19 bases remaining between them. The CDR3 totals 15 residues. CDR1 is MNHEY, CDR2 SVGAGI, per germline. The CDR3 is CASSLQGSIGEKLFF. The CDR3, as DNA: TGTGCCAGCAGCCTACAGGGCTCGATAGGCGAAAAACTGTTTTTT.

The rearrangement joins TRBV10-3 to TRBJ2-6; D is ambiguous. CDR1 is ENHRY, CDR2 SYGVKD, per germline. The CDR3 sequence is 14 residues long. V lost 2 bases, J lost 2 bases, and 4 bases lay in between. CDR3 loop: CAISEGAGANVLTF. In nucleotides, the CDR3 is TGTGCCATCAGTGAGGGGGCTGGGGCCAACGTCCTGACTTTC.

The table lists this clonotype with many counts. The gene calls are TRBV10-3 and TRBJ2-1, with D tentatively TRBD1 or TRBD2 (6 bases each). This CDR3 spans 15 amino acids. Trimming left V 4 bases short and J 4 bases short, with 14 bases between. Per germline, CDR1 ENHRY and CDR2 SYGVKD. This CDR3 reads CAISGGTSTYNEQFF. In DNA, the CDR3 is TGTGCCATCAGTGGCGGGACAAGTACTTACAATGAGCAGTTCTTC.

Many counts were recorded for this clonotype. J is TRBJ1-2 and V is TRBV6-2 or TRBV6-3; D remains ambiguous. The CDR3 extends over 15 amino acids. The ends were cut back, 4 bases at V and 0 bases at J, with 12 bases in the middle. In germline, CDR1 is MNHEY, CDR2 SVGEGT. CDR3: CASSLVGWTNYGYTF. For the CDR3, the DNA is TGTGCCAGCAGTTTGGTCGGATGGACTAACTATGGCTACACCTTC.

This clonotype has more than one count but fewer than ten. The V and J genes are TRBV28 and TRBJ2-7; D is undetermined. Germline assignment: CDR1 MDHEN and CDR2 SYDVKM. The CDR3 totals 13 residues. The ends were cut back, 5 bases at V and 1 base at J, with 9 bases in the middle. CDR3 protein: CASSRLGSYEQYV. CDR3 DNA: TGTGCCAGCAGTCGGCTCGGTTCCTACGAGCAGTACGTC.

J is TRBJ1-2 and V is TRBV3-1; D unresolved. The CDR3 loop spans 15 amino acids. V was shortened by 10 bases and J by 4 bases, with 22 bases between the two germline ends. Germline CDR1 and CDR2: LGHDT and YNNKEL (reference sequence). For the CDR3, the DNA is TGTGCCACCTGCCCAGAGCGGGAACTAACCTATGGCTACACCTTC. Its protein is CATCPERELTYGYTF. The whole variable domain, filled in from reference TRBV3-1 and TRBJ1-2, reads DTAVSQTPKYLVTQMGNDKSIKCEQNLGHDTMYWYKQDSKKFLKIMFSYNNKELIINETVPNRFSPKSPDKAHLNLHINSLELGDSAVYFCATCPERELTYGYTFGSGTRLTVV.

In its sample, this clonotype was seen a few times. This chain connects TRBV12-3 or TRBV12-4 to TRBJ1-1, with 11 nucleotides matching TRBD1. After removal of 5 bases from V and 2 bases from J, the junction contained 4 bases not matched to a gene. The CDR3 covers 15 residues. CDR3 sequence (DNA): TGTGCCAGCAGTGACGGGACAGGGGGAAACACTGAAGCTTTCTTT. Amino acid sequence: CASSDGTGGNTEAFF.

Worth noting for this clonotype: A much bigger clone sits one base away, suggesting this may be a read error. The rearrangement joins TRBV11-2 to TRBJ1-1; tentatively, D is TRBD1 (5 bases). The CDR3 is made up of 11 amino acids. CDR1 is SGHAT, CDR2 FQNNGV, per germline. In DNA, the CDR3 is TGTACCAGCAGGGCCCTCGGGGTAGCTTTCTTT. Encoded protein: CTSRALGVAFF.

In its sample, this clonotype was seen many times. The J gene is TRBJ2-1, the V gene TRBV12-3 or TRBV12-4; D remains ambiguous. The V end was cut by 8 bases, the J end by 4 bases, with 18 bases between. CDR3 size: 15 residues. CDR3 DNA: TGTGCCAGCTGCACCGACCCTCTAGGTTACAATGAGCAGTTCTTC. This sequence encodes CASCTDPLGYNEQFF.

This clonotype was seen ten or more times. This chain links TRBV18 with TRBJ1-2, with D perhaps TRBD1 (6 bases). This CDR3 spans 13 amino acids. CDR1 is KGHSH, CDR2 LQKENI, per germline. Trimming left V 3 bases short and J 8 bases short, with 13 bases between. The CDR3 nucleotides are TGTGCCAGCTCACCCGGGGGGCAACAAGGCTACACCTTC. It specifies CASSPGGQQGYTF.

V is TRBV12-3 or TRBV12-4 and J is TRBJ2-3; D ambiguous. V was cut by 0 bases and J by 6 bases, with 7 bases left in between. The CDR3 is 13 residues long. Here the CDR3 reads CASSLAPRDTQYF. The CDR3 bases are TGTGCCAGCAGTTTAGCGCCAAGGGATACGCAGTATTTT.

The chain has TRBV7-2 and TRBJ2-3; 8 bases are shared with TRBD2. V trimming: 0 bases; J trimming: 5 bases; junction bases outside the gene matches: 7. This CDR3 is 16 amino acids long. Germline values: CDR1 SGHTA, CDR2 FQGNSA. This chain's CDR3 is CASSLAITGGQDTQYF. CDR3 nucleotides: TGTGCCAGCAGCTTAGCGATAACGGGGGGGCAAGATACGCAGTATTTT.

This clonotype was seen ten or more times. This chain joins TRBV7-9 and TRBJ1-2, with 7 bases identical to TRBD1. The germline V gene has CDR1 SEHNR and CDR2 FQNEAQ (reference sequence). The V segment lost 3 bases and the J segment 4 bases; nucleotides outside the gene matches: 14. This CDR3 contains 17 residues. The CDR3 coding sequence is TGTGCCAGCAGCTTCAGCTTAGTCGGACAGGACTTCTATGGCTACACCTTC. Translation gives CASSFSLVGQDFYGYTF.

This clonotype was seen at least ten times. The gene calls are TRBV7-3 and TRBJ2-7; TRBD2 might be the D (6 bases). The CDR3 has 16 residues. Per the germline V gene, CDR1 is SGHTA and CDR2 is FQGTGA. V was trimmed by 1 base and J by 2 bases, leaving 15 bases between them. CDR3 bases: TGTGCCAGCAGCTTAAGCGTAAGTAGCGGAGCCTACGAGCAGTACTTC. This gives the protein CASSLSVSSGAYEQYF.